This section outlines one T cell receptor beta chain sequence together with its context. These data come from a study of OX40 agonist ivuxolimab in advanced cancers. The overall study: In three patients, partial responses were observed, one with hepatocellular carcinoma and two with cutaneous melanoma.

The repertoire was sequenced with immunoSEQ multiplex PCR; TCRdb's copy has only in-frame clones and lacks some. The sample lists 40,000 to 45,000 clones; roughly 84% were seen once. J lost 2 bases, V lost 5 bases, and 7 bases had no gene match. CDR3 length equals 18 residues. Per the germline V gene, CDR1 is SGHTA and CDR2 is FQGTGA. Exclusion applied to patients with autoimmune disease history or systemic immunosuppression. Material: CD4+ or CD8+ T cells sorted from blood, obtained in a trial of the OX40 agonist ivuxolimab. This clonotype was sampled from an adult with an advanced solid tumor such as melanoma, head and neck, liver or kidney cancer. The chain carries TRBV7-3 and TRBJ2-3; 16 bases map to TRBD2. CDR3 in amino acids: CASSVGLAGGPFTDTQYF. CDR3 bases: TGTGCCAGCAGCGTGGGACTAGCGGGAGGGCCTTTCACAGATACGCAGTATTTT.